This T cell receptor (beta chain) was retrieved from a study of blood T cells in healthy people across ages. A second PCR of 7 to 11 cycles used a sample-barcoded 5' primer and a J-beta primer mix. TCRdb itself ran the 5' RACE reads through MiXCR, one entry per CDR3 protein. This table has about 970,000 distinct CDR3 sequences, roughly 51% appearing once. This clonotype was picked up a small number of times. V was trimmed by 5 bases and J by 4 bases, leaving 17 bases between them. There are 15 residues in the CDR3. The rearrangement joins TRBV12-3 or TRBV12-4 to TRBJ1-2, with D tentatively TRBD1 (6 bases). The receptor was derived from a woman aged 55-70 years in good health. Material for sequencing was blood. DNA of the CDR3: TGTGCCAGCAGTCCCCGGGACAATTGGAGCTATGGCTACACCTTC. Amino acid sequence: CASSPRDNWSYGYTF.